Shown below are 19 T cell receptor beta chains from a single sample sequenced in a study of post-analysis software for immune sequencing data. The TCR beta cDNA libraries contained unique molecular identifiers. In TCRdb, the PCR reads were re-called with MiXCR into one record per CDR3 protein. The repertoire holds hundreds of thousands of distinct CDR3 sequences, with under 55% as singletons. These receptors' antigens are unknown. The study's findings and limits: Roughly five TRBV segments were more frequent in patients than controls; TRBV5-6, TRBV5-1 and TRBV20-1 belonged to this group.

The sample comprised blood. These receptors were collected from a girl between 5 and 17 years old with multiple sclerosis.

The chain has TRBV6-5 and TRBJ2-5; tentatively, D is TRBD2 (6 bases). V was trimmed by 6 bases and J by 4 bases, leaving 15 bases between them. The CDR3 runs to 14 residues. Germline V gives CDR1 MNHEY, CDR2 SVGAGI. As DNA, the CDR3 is TGTGCCAGCAGCCCACGGGAAGCGGGAGAGACCCAGTACTTC. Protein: CASSPREAGETQYF.

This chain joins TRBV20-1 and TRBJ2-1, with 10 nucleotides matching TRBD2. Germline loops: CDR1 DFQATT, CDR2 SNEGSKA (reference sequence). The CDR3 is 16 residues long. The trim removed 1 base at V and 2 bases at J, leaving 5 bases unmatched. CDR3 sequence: CSARARLAGAYNEQFF. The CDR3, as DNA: TGCAGTGCTAGAGCTCGCCTAGCGGGAGCCTACAATGAGCAGTTCTTC.

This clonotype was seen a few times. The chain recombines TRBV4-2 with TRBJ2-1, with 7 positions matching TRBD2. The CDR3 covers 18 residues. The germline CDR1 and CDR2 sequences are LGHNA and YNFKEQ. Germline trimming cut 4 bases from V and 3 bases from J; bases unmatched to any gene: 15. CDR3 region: CASSLSPILAEGYNEQFF. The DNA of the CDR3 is TGTGCCAGCAGCCTTTCCCCCATTCTAGCGGAGGGCTACAATGAGCAGTTCTTC.

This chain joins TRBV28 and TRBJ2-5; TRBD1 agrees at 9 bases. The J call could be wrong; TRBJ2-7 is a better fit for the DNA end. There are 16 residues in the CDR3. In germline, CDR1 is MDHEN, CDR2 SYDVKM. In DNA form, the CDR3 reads TGTGCCAGCAGTTTAGTGGGACAGGGCGGATTGGACGAGCAGTACTTC. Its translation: CASSLVGQGGLDEQYF.

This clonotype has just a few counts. CDR3 protein: CASSLGGEQPQHF. As DNA, the CDR3 is TGCGCCAGCAGCTTGGGGGGAGAACAGCCCCAGCATTTT. The chain uses TRBV5-1 and TRBJ1-5; D unresolved. V was trimmed by 0 bases and J by 7 bases, leaving 8 bases between them. The CDR3 totals 13 residues. The germline gives CDR1 SGHRS, CDR2 YFSETQ.

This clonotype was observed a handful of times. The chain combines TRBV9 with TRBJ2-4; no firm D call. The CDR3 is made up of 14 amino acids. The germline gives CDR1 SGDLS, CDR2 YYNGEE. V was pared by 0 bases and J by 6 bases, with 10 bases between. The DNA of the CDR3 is TGTGCCAGCAGCGTAGGATCCTGGGGAAACATTCAGTACTTC. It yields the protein CASSVGSWGNIQYF.

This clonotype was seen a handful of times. For the CDR3, the DNA is TGTGCCAGCAGTCTCGACGGTGACTATGGCTACACCTTC. Translated, it gives CASSLDGDYGYTF. V is TRBV12-3 or TRBV12-4 and J is TRBJ1-2, with D unresolved. The length of the CDR3 is 13 residues. V was trimmed by 5 bases and J by 3 bases, leaving 10 bases between them.

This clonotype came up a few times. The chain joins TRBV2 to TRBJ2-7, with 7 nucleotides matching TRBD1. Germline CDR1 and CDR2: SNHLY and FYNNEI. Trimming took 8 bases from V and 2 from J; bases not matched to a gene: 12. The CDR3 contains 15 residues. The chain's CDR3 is CASHRPQDRPYEQYF. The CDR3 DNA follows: TGTGCCAGCCACCGCCCCCAGGACAGGCCCTACGAGCAGTACTTC.

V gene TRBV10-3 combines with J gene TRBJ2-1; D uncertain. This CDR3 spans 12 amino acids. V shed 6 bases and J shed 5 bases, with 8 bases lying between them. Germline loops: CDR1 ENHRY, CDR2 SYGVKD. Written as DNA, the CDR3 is TGTGCCATCAGCGTTTCTAACAATGAGCAGTTCTTC. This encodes CAISVSNNEQFF.

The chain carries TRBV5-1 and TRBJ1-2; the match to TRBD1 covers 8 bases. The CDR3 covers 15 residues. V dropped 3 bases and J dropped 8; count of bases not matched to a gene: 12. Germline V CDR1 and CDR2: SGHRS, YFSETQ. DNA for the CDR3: TGCGCCAGCAGCTACACTTCAGGGGGCGCGGGCGGCTACACCTTC. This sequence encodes CASSYTSGGAGGYTF.

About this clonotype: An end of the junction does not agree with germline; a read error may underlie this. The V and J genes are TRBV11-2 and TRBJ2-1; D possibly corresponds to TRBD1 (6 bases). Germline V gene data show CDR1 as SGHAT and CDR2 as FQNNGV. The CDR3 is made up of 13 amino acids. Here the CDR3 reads CANSLQGNNEQFF. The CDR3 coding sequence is TGTGCCAACAGCCTACAGGGTAACAATGAGCAGTTCTTC.

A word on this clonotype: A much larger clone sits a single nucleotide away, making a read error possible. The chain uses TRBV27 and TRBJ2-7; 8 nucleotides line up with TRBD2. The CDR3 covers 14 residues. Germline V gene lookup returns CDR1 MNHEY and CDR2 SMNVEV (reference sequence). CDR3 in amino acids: CASGLSGGNYEQYF. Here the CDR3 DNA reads TGTGCCAGCGGTTTATCGGGAGGGAACTACGAGCAGTACTTC.

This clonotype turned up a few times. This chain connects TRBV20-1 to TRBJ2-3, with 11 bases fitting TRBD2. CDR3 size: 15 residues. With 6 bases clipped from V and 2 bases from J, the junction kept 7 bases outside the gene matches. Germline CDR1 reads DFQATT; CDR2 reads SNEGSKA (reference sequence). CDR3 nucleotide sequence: TGCAGTGCCCGCCCGACTAGCGGGGTCACAGATACGCAGTATTTT. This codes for CSARPTSGVTDTQYF.

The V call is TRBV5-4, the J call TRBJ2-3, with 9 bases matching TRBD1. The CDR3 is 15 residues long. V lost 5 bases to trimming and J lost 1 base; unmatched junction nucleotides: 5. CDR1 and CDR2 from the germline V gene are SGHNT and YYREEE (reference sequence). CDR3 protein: CASRTGGWGTDTQYF. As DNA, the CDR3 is TGTGCCAGCAGAACAGGGGGCTGGGGCACAGATACGCAGTATTTT.

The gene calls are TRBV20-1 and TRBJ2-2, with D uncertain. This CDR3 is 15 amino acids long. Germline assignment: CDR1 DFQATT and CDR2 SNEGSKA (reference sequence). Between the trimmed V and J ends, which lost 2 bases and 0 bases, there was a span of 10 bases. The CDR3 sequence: CSARKADTNTGELFF. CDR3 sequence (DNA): TGCAGTGCTAGAAAGGCAGACACGAACACCGGGGAGCTGTTTTTT.

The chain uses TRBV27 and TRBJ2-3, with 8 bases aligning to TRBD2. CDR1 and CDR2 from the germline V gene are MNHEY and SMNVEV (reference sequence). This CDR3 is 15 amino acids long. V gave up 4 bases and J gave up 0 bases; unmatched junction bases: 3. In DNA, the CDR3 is TGTGCCAGCAGTTCCTCTAGCGGGAGCACAGATACGCAGTATTTT. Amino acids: CASSSSSGSTDTQYF.

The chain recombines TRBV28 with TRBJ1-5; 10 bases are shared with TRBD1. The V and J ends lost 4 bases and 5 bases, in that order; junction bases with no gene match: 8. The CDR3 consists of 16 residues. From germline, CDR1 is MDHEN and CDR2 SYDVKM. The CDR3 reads CASSSRQGATYQPQHF. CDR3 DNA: TGTGCCAGCAGTTCCCGACAGGGGGCTACGTATCAGCCCCAGCATTTT.

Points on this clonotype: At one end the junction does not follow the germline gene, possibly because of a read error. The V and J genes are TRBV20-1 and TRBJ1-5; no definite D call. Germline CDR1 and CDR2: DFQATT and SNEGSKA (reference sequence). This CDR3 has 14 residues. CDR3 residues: CSATHGYSNPPQHF. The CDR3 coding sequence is TGCAGTGCTACCCACGGATATAGCAATCCGCCCCAGCATTTT.

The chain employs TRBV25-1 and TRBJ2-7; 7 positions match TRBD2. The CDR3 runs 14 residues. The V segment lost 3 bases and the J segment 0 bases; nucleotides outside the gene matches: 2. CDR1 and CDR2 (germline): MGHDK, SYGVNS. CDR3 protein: CASSESGVSYEQYF. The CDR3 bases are TGTGCCAGCAGTGAGAGCGGGGTCTCCTACGAGCAGTACTTC.